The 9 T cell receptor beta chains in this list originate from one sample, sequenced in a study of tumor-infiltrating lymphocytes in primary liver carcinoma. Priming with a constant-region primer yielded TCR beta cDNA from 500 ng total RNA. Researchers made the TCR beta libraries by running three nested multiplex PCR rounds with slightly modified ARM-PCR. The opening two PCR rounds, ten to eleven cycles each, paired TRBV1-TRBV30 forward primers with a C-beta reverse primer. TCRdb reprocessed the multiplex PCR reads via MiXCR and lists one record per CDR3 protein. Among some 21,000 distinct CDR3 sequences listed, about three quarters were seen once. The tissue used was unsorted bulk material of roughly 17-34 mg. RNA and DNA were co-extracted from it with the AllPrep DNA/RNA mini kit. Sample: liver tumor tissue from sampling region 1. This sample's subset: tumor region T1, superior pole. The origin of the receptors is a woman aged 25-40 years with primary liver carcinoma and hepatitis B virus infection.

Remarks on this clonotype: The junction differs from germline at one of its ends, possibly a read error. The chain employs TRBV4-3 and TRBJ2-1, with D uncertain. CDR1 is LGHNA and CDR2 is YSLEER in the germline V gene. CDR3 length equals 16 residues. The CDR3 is CASSQDARSSYNEQFF. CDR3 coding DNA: TGCGCCAGTAGCCAAGATGCGCGAAGCTCCTACAATGAACAGTTCTTC.

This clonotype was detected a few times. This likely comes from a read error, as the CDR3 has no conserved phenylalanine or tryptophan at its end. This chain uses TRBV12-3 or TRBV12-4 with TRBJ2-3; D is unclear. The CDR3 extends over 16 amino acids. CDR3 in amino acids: CVSSFTQGGSTDTQYL. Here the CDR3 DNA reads TGTGTCAGCAGTTTCACACAAGGCGGTAGCACAGATACGCAGTATCTT.

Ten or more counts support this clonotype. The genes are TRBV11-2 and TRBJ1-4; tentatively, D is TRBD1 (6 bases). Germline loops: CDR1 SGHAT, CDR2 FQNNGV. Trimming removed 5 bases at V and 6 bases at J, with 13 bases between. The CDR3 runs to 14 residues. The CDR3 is CASSPGHVYEKLFF. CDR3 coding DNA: TGTGCCAGCAGCCCGGGACACGTTTATGAAAAACTGTTTTTT.

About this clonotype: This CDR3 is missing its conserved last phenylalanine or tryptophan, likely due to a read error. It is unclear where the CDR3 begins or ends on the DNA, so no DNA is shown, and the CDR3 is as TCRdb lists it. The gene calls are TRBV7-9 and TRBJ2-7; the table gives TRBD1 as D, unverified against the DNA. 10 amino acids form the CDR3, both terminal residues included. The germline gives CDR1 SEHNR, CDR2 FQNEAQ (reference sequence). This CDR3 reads CACGLTGLYL.

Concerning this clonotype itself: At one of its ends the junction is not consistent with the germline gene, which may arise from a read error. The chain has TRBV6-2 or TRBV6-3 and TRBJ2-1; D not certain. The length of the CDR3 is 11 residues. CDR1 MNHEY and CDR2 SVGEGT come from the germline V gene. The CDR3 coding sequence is TGTGCCAGCCGTGACGGCGATGGGCAGTTGTTC. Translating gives CASRDGDGQLF.

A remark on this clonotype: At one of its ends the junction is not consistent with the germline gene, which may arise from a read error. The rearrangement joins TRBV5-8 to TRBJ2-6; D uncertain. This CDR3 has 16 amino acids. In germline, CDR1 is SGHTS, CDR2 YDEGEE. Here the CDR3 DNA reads TGTGCCAGCACTACGACGGGCTTCTCTAGGGCCAACGTCCTGACTTTC. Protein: CASTTTGFSRANVLTF.

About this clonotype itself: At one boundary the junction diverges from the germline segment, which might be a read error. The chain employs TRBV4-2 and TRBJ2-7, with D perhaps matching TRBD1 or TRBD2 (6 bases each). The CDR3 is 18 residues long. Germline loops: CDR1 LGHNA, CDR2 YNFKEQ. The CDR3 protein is CASSQEHLEQGGPREQYF. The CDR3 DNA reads TGTGCCAGCAGCCAGGAACACCTAGAACAGGGAGGACCGCGCGAGCAGTATTTC.

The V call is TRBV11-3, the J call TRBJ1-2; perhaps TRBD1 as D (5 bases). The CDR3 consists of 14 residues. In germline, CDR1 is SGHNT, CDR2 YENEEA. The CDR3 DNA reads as TGTGACAGGAGCTTAGATGGGCCGCTCTATGGCTACACCTTC. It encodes CDRSLDGPLYGYTF.

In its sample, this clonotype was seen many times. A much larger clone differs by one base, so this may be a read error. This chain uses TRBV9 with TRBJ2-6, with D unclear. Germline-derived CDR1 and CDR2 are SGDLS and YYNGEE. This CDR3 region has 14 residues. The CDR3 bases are TGTGCCAACAGCGTCTTGAATGGGGCCAACGTCCTGACTTTC. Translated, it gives CANSVLNGANVLTF.